A selection of T cell receptor beta chains follows, all from one sample in a study of cytomegalovirus exposure and HLA in healthy donors. TCRdb keeps only in-frame clones here, not all; method: immunoSEQ multiplex PCR. The sample holds some 200,000 clones, 75% to 90% seen once. The sample taken for sequencing was PBMCs. These receptors all stem from a man aged 40-49 years in good health and CMV-seropositive. CDR3s include the opening cysteine and the closing phenylalanine or tryptophan. A D gene is named only where the DNA matches it firmly. Size tells how often a clone was seen (once, few, many) or the class of an expanded clone, and some rows leave it out.

V	J	D	size	DNA	CDR3
TRBV7-9	TRBJ1-4	TRBD1	-	TGTGCCAGCAGCGCCCGGACAGGGGCAACTAATGAAAAACTGTTTTTT	CASSARTGATNEKLFF
TRBV30	TRBJ1-2	-	once	TGTGCCTGGACCACAGGGATAGATGGCTACACCTTC	CAWTTGIDGYTF
TRBV9	TRBJ2-2	TRBD1	-	TGTGCCAGCAGCGCCGAGACAGGGAAAACCGGGGAGCTGTTTTTT	CASSAETGKTGELFF
TRBV30	TRBJ2-1	TRBD2	-	TGTGCTAGGACTAGCGGGGGGGCGGTAAGCGAGCAGTTCTTC	CARTSGGAVSEQFF
TRBV5-1	TRBJ1-4	TRBD1	-	TGCACCAGCAGCCCGGGACAGGGGCACGAAAAACTGTTTTTT	CTSSPGQGHEKLFF
TRBV11-2	TRBJ1-1	-	-	TGTGCCACCAAGCTTAGCCCGGAGGGGAGGCACACTGAAGCTTTCTTT	CATKLSPEGRHTEAFF
TRBV28	TRBJ2-5	-	-	TGTGCCAGCAGTATAACTAGGTTGGGGGGGGCCGATTTGGAGACCCAGTACTTC	CASSITRLGGADLETQYF
TRBV7-9	TRBJ1-2	-	few	TGTGCCAGCAGCCCCCGCCGGGGTGAGGGCTACACCTTC	CASSPRRGEGYTF
TRBV27	TRBJ2-5	-	-	TGTGCCAGCAGTTTTGGAGGGCGGGGCCAAGAGACCCAGTACTTC	CASSFGGRGQETQYF
TRBV12-5	TRBJ2-7	-	-	TGTGCTAGTGGTTTGGTAGGGAGCTACGAGCAGTACTTC	CASGLVGSYEQYF
TRBV19	TRBJ1-5	-	-	TGTGCCAGTAGTGACAGACCCAATCAGCCCCAGCATTTT	CASSDRPNQPQHF
TRBV19	TRBJ2-7	-	-	TGTGCCAGTACTAAGCAGGGGTCCTACGAGCAGTACTTC	CASTKQGSYEQYF
TRBV5-1	TRBJ2-7	TRBD2	once	TGCGCCAGCAGCTCATCTACGGGACTAGTCTACTCCTACGAGCAGTACTTC	CASSSSTGLVYSYEQYF
TRBV25-1	TRBJ1-1	-	-	TGTGCCAGCCAAGGAGTAAAGAACACTGAAGCTTTCTTT	CASQGVKNTEAFF
TRBV6-5	TRBJ1-3	-	-	TGTGCCAGCAGTTCTGTGGGGGACTTCTCTGGAAACACCATATATTTT	CASSSVGDFSGNTIYF
TRBV7-9	TRBJ1-3	TRBD1	-	TGTTCCAGCAGGGCACAGGGGGACACCATATATTTT	CSSRAQGDTIYF
TRBV2	TRBJ2-2	TRBD1	-	TGTGCCACCTCAAAGGGTGGCAGGGGGCGCGGCACCGGGGAGCTGTTTTTT	CATSKGGRGRGTGELFF
TRBV9	TRBJ1-6	TRBD1	-	TGTGCCAGCAGCGCCTTGGGACAGGGTAATTCACCCCTCCACTTT	CASSALGQGNSPLHF
TRBV6-6	TRBJ2-2	-	-	TGTGCCAGCAGTTACTCCGGGACAACGAACACCGGGGAGCTGTTTTTT	CASSYSGTTNTGELFF
TRBV30	TRBJ2-5	TRBD2	-	TGTGCCTGGATGACCCCGCGGGGGGCCCTTGTGTCGAGAACCCAGTACTTC	CAWMTPRGALVSRTQYF
TRBV28	TRBJ2-4	TRBD1	-	TGTGCCAGCAGTTTAGGAACCCGGGACAGCATTCAGTACTTC	CASSLGTRDSIQYF
TRBV5-1	TRBJ2-7	-	-	TGCGCCAGCAGCTTGGCTGGCGGTGCTGCCTACGAGCAGTACTTC	CASSLAGGAAYEQYF
TRBV6-5	TRBJ1-6	-	-	TGTGCCAGCAGTGAAGGGGCGGGGAATTCACCCCTCCACTTT	CASSEGAGNSPLHF
TRBV29-1	TRBJ2-5	-	-	TGCAGCGTCCTTATACAGGGAAGCCGGGGGACCCAGTACTTC	CSVLIQGSRGTQYF
TRBV5-4	TRBJ2-7	-	-	TGTGCCAGCAGCCTTAACACCTACGAGCAGTACTTC	CASSLNTYEQYF
TRBV9	TRBJ2-1	TRBD2	-	TGTGCCAGCAGCGTATTAGCGGGGGGCGTGAATGAGCAGTTCTTC	CASSVLAGGVNEQFF
TRBV29-1	TRBJ2-1	TRBD1	-	TGCAGCGGACGGACAGGGGGGATCGGTGAGCAGTTCTTC	CSGRTGGIGEQFF
TRBV4-1	TRBJ2-2	-	-	TGCGCCAGCAGCCACCCCCTTGGGGGGGGGCGCACCGGGGAGCTGTTTTTT	CASSHPLGGGRTGELFF
TRBV5-4	TRBJ1-1	-	few	TGTGCCAGCAGCTTGGGGACGATGACCGGGGGAGGGCTAACTGAAGCTTTCTTT	CASSLGTMTGGGLTEAFF
TRBV29-1	TRBJ1-2	TRBD1	-	TGCAGCGTTGGGGACAGGGGCTTCTATGGCTACACCTTC	CSVGDRGFYGYTF
TRBV7-9	TRBJ1-1	-	once	TGTGCCAGCAGCTTGGGGGGACTGAGGAACACTGAAGCTTTCTTT	CASSLGGLRNTEAFF
TRBV10-3	TRBJ2-5	-	-	TGTGCCATCAGTGAGTCAGGGGGTAGAGAGACCCAGTACTTC	CAISESGGRETQYF
TRBV2	TRBJ2-3	-	-	TGTGCCAGCAGCGGAGGGCCGAGAAGGGACACAGATACGCAGTATTTT	CASSGGPRRDTDTQYF
TRBV6-6	TRBJ2-6	-	-	TGTGCCAGCCGGGGGAACGGGGCCAACGTCCTGACTTTC	CASRGNGANVLTF
TRBV28	TRBJ1-1	TRBD1	-	TGTGCCAGCAGCGCCTCGGGCAGGGGGATGAACACTGAAGCTTTCTTT	CASSASGRGMNTEAFF
TRBV13	TRBJ2-1	TRBD1	once	TGTGCCAGCAGCTTAAACTGGGGACAGGGGGATCCCTACAATGAGCAGTTCTTC	CASSLNWGQGDPYNEQFF
TRBV5-1	TRBJ2-1	TRBD1	-	TGCGCCAGCAGCTTGTGGGGGACAGGGGAGATCTACAATGAGCAGTTCTTC	CASSLWGTGEIYNEQFF
TRBV4-3	TRBJ1-3	-	-	TGCGCCAGCAGTCAGGACAGCACCTCTGGAAACACCATATATTTT	CASSQDSTSGNTIYF
TRBV27	TRBJ2-7	TRBD2	-	TGTGCCAGCAGCCATCCCTCCGGGACTAGCGTCGAGCAGTACTTC	CASSHPSGTSVEQYF
TRBV4-1	TRBJ2-7	TRBD2	-	TGCGCCAGCAGCCAACTTCCGACGAGCGGGGGGGGTTACGAGCAGTACTTC	CASSQLPTSGGGYEQYF
TRBV9	TRBJ1-3	-	-	TGTGCCAGCAGCGTAGCAGGTGGGGGAAACACCATATATTTT	CASSVAGGGNTIYF
TRBV7-3	TRBJ2-1	TRBD1	-	TGTGCCAGCAGCTTTACACCGGGACAGGGGGAGCAGTTCTTC	CASSFTPGQGEQFF
TRBV10-3	TRBJ1-4	-	-	TGTGCCATCTCTGGGAAGGGGAATAATGAAAAACTGTTTTTT	CAISGKGNNEKLFF
TRBV30	TRBJ2-5	-	-	TGTGCCTGGGATGGCCCTAAAGTGGAGCAGTACTTC	CAWDGPKVEQYF
TRBV7-9	TRBJ2-7	TRBD1	-	TGTGCCAGCAGCATTCCCGGGACAGGGGGCCACGAGCAGTACTTC	CASSIPGTGGHEQYF
TRBV28	TRBJ2-5	-	-	TGTGCCAGCAGTTTGGGCGAGACCCAGTACTTC	CASSLGETQYF
TRBV4-2	TRBJ1-3	-	-	TGTGCCAGCAGCCAAGATTTGGGGGCAAACTCTGGAAACACCATATATTTT	CASSQDLGANSGNTIYF
TRBV28	TRBJ2-3	-	once	TGTGCCAGCAGTCCCGGGGGGCAGGGGGATACGCAGTATTTT	CASSPGGQGDTQYF
TRBV7-9	TRBJ1-1	-	-	TGTGCCAGCAGCTTACGGCAGACTACGGACCTCAACACTGAAGCTTTCTTT	CASSLRQTTDLNTEAFF
TRBV6-1	TRBJ1-1	-	-	TGTGCCACCGCAGGTATTGGGGCGAACACTGAAGCTTTCTTT	CATAGIGANTEAFF
TRBV5-1	TRBJ2-7	TRBD2	few	TGCGCCAGCAGCTGGGATAGCGGGGGGTCTATCTACGAGCAGTACTTC	CASSWDSGGSIYEQYF
TRBV2	TRBJ2-7	TRBD1	few	TGTGCCAGCAGTGAGAGCGGACAGGGTCTTTACGAGCAGTACTTC	CASSESGQGLYEQYF
TRBV28	TRBJ2-7	TRBD2	-	TGTGCCAGCAGGGCGCTTATGGGGGGAGGGAACGAGCAGTACTTC	CASRALMGGGNEQYF
TRBV13	TRBJ2-3	TRBD2	-	TGTGCCAGCAGCCGGGGGGAAGTAGATACGCAGTATTTT	CASSRGEVDTQYF